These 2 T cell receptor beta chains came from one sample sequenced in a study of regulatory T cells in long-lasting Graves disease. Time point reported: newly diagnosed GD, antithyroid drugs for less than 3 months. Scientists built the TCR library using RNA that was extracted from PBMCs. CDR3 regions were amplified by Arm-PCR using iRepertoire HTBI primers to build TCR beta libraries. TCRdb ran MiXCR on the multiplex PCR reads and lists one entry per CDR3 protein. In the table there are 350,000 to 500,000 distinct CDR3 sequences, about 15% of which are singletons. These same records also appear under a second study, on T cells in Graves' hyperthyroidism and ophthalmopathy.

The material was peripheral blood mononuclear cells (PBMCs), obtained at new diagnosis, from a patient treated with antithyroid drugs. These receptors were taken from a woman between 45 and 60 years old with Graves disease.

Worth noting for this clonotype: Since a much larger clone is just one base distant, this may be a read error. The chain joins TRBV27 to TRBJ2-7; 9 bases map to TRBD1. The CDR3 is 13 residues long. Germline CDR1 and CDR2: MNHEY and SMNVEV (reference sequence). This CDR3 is CAGSPTGGYEQYF. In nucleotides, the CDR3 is TGTGCCGGCAGTCCGACAGGGGGCTACGAGCAGTACTTC.

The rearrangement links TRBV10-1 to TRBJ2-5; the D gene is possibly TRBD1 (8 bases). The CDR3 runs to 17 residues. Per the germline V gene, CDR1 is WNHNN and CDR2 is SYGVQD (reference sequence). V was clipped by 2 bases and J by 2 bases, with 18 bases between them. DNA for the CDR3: TGCGCCAGCAGTGAGAGGGGGGCGGGGGACAGGCAAGAGACCCAGTACTTC. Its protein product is CASSERGAGDRQETQYF.